The next 23 T cell receptor beta chains were all read from a single sample in a study of identical twins. TCRdb ran MiXCR on the 5' RACE reads and lists one entry per CDR3 protein. Of approximately 350,000 distinct CDR3 sequences listed, approximately 13% were seen once; the top ten hold 7.2%. A further study also used this sample, focusing on yellow fever vaccine responses in identical twins.

Sequencing was carried out using CD8+ T cells sorted from blood. The source is a woman younger than 30 in good health.

This clonotype occurred a few times. Sequence at one end of the junction differs from germline and may be a read error. The V call is TRBV5-1, the J call TRBJ2-1; 9 positions agree with TRBD1. CDR3 length equals 16 residues. Per germline, CDR1 SGHRS and CDR2 YFSETQ. The DNA of the CDR3 is TGCGCCAGCAGCCTCAAACAGGGGGCGGTGGTCAATGAGCATTTCTTC. Encoded protein: CASSLKQGAVVNEHFF.

This clonotype occurred a few times. This chain uses TRBV4-1 with TRBJ2-5, with a possible D match to TRBD2 (5 bases). V shed 4 bases and J shed 5 bases, with 17 bases lying between them. Germline-derived CDR1 and CDR2 are MGHRA and YSYEKL. The CDR3 contains 15 residues. CDR3 protein: CASSPRSSRGETQYF. The CDR3, as DNA: TGCGCCAGCAGCCCAAGATCCTCTAGAGGGGAGACCCAGTACTTC.

The gene calls are TRBV12-3 or TRBV12-4 and TRBJ1-1; 8 positions match TRBD1. The trim removed 6 bases at V and 0 bases at J, leaving 9 bases unmatched. The CDR3 sequence is 16 residues long. The CDR3 spells CASSHGQGLMNTEAFF. DNA of the CDR3: TGTGCCAGCAGCCACGGACAGGGCCTCATGAACACTGAAGCTTTCTTT.

This chain connects TRBV11-1 to TRBJ2-3; 12 nucleotides align to TRBD2. Germline V lookup: CDR1 SGHAT, CDR2 FQDESV (reference sequence). This CDR3 has 16 residues. J was trimmed by 4 bases and V by 5 bases; bases with no gene match: 7. The CDR3 DNA reads TGTGCCAGCAGCCTTCTAGCGGGAGGGCCCGCAGATACGCAGTATTTT. It yields the protein CASSLLAGGPADTQYF.

The V call is TRBV27, the J call TRBJ2-3, with unresolved D. The germline V gene has CDR1 MNHEY and CDR2 SMNVEV (reference sequence). CDR3 size: 15 residues. Trimming cost V 1 base and J 5 bases, with 13 bases left between them. The CDR3 reads CASSLYGNPLDTQYF. CDR3 sequence (DNA): TGTGCCAGCAGTTTATACGGAAACCCACTAGATACGCAGTATTTT.

This chain links TRBV20-1 with TRBJ1-2, with D tentatively TRBD1 (6 bases). V lost 2 bases and J 4 bases, leaving 11 bases between the germline ends. The CDR3 is made up of 13 amino acids. Germline V gene lookup returns CDR1 DFQATT and CDR2 SNEGSKA (reference sequence). The CDR3 sequence is CSARPQGSYGYTF. The CDR3 DNA reads as TGCAGTGCTAGACCCCAGGGGAGCTATGGCTACACCTTC.

The rearrangement joins TRBV12-5 to TRBJ2-7, with TRBD1 as a possible D gene (5 bases). This CDR3 is 13 amino acids long. The germline V and J ends were trimmed by 1 base and 1 base, with 5 bases remaining between them. The germline V gene has CDR1 LGHNT and CDR2 FRNRAP. The CDR3 DNA reads as TGTGCTAGTGGTTTGGACAGGTCCTACGAGCAGTACTTC. Its protein product is CASGLDRSYEQYF.

A few counts support this clonotype. The rearrangement joins TRBV27 to TRBJ2-3; the D is unclear. V dropped 3 bases and J dropped 4 bases, with 14 bases sitting between them. The CDR3 length is 15 residues. Germline loops: CDR1 MNHEY, CDR2 SMNVEV (reference sequence). DNA of the CDR3: TGTGCCAGCAGTTTTAGTTTCTTTCCGGCAGATACGCAGTATTTT. This translates into CASSFSFFPADTQYF.

The genes are TRBV5-1 and TRBJ2-2; 14 positions match TRBD2. Trimming cost V 4 bases and J 2 bases; bases outside gene matches: 7. The CDR3 extends over 18 amino acids. Germline V CDR1 and CDR2: SGHRS, YFSETQ. As DNA, the CDR3 is TGCGCCAGCAGCCACGGGACTAGCGGGGGCCTAAACACCGGGGAGCTGTTTTTT. The encoded protein is CASSHGTSGGLNTGELFF.

This clonotype has only a few counts. This chain's CDR3 is CASNAWGYEQYV. The CDR3 DNA is TGTGCCAGCAACGCCTGGGGGTACGAGCAGTACGTC. The V call is TRBV6-1, the J call TRBJ2-7; D tentatively fits TRBD1 or TRBD2 (5 bases each). The V gene lost 7 bases and the J gene lost 4 bases, with 11 bases spanning the gap. This CDR3 region has 12 residues. Germline V CDR1 and CDR2: MNHNS, SASEGT.

Only a few counts were recorded for this clonotype. J is TRBJ2-5 and V is TRBV14; 14 bases fit TRBD2. Germline CDR1 SGHDN, CDR2 FVKESK. V gave up 0 bases and J gave up 5 bases; unmatched junction bases: 11. This CDR3 contains 19 residues. CDR3 DNA: TGTGCCAGCAGCCAAGAAGGTTGGGGACTAGCGGGAGCTGGGGAGACCCAGTACTTC. This gives the protein CASSQEGWGLAGAGETQYF.

The genes are TRBV20-1 and TRBJ2-1; 7 positions agree with TRBD1. CDR3 length equals 17 residues. Trimming at V came to 1 base and at J to 0 bases, leaving 9 bases not matched to a gene. CDR1 is DFQATT and CDR2 is SNEGSKA in the germline V gene (reference sequence). The CDR3 nucleotides read TGCAGTGCTAGAGCTAGAAACAGGGACAGCTCCTACAATGAGCAGTTCTTC. This encodes CSARARNRDSSYNEQFF.

This chain connects TRBV12-3 or TRBV12-4 to TRBJ2-2; D might be TRBD2 (5 bases). The CDR3 consists of 14 residues. V lost 7 bases to trimming and J lost 4 bases, with 13 bases between them. CDR3 in amino acids: CASNRGQGTGELFF. The CDR3 DNA reads as TGTGCCAGCAACCGGGGTCAAGGCACCGGGGAGCTGTTTTTT.

The sample holds a few counts of this clonotype. The CDR3 bases are TGTGCCAGCAGCGAGTTGGGCACAGATACGCAGTATTTT. Translated, it gives CASSELGTDTQYF. The chain uses TRBV7-6 and TRBJ2-3; D unclear. Between the trimmed V and J ends, which lost 5 bases and 1 base, there was a span of 7 bases. The CDR3 contains 13 residues. Germline V gives CDR1 SGHVS, CDR2 FNYEAQ.

This rearrangement joins TRBV9 to TRBJ1-1, with a weak D call TRBD1 (5 bases). The germline V and J ends were trimmed by 1 base and 2 bases, with 15 bases remaining between them. Germline V gene sequence: CDR1 SGDLS, CDR2 YYNGEE. This CDR3 is built from 16 residues. The CDR3 bases are TGTGCCAGCAGCGTAACAGGTTTGGGCTTTAACACTGAAGCTTTCTTT. Amino acid sequence: CASSVTGLGFNTEAFF.

This clonotype was seen only a few times. The chain combines TRBV10-3 with TRBJ2-1; 10 bases fit TRBD2. V lost 6 bases to trimming and J lost 9 bases; unmatched junction nucleotides: 11. CDR3 size: 15 residues. Germline values: CDR1 ENHRY, CDR2 SYGVKD. CDR3 in DNA: TGTGCCATCAGGGCTAGCGGGGGACGAGAAGGTGAGCAGTTCTTC. Amino acid sequence: CAIRASGGREGEQFF.

This clonotype occurred a few times. The CDR3 DNA follows: TGTGCCAGTAGTATTCCCCACAGGGTCCCGAACACCGGGGAGCTGTTTTTT. This encodes CASSIPHRVPNTGELFF. The chain joins TRBV19 to TRBJ2-2, with a weak D call TRBD1 (6 bases). CDR1 and CDR2 from the germline V gene are LNHDA and SQIVND (reference sequence). With 3 bases removed from V and 0 bases from J, the gap between germline ends came to 14 bases. This CDR3 is 17 amino acids long.

This sequence joins TRBV2 and TRBJ2-7; TRBD1 matches at 10 bases. V was clipped by 6 bases and J by 4 bases; unmatched bases: 6. CDR1 is SNHLY, CDR2 FYNNEI, per germline. The CDR3 is made up of 14 amino acids. CDR3 in DNA: TGTGCCAGCAGGGCGGGACAGGGGTGGTACGAGCAGTACTTC. Translated: CASRAGQGWYEQYF.

The chain has TRBV5-1 and TRBJ2-5; D is possibly TRBD2 (5 bases). This CDR3 region has 14 residues. The V end lost 4 bases, the J end lost 1 base, and 11 bases lay between the germline ends. In germline, CDR1 is SGHRS, CDR2 YFSETQ. CDR3 nucleotide sequence: TGCGCCAGCAGCCACGATGGAGGCCAAGAGACCCAGTACTTC. Amino acid sequence: CASSHDGGQETQYF.

The chain couples TRBV7-8 to TRBJ1-1; the match to TRBD1 covers 9 bases. Germline CDR1 SGHVS, CDR2 FQNEAQ. J gave up 4 bases and V 6 bases, and 6 bases lay outside the gene matches. This CDR3 comprises 14 residues. CDR3 region: CASRRDRAITEAFF. Written as DNA, the CDR3 is TGTGCCAGCAGAAGGGACAGGGCAATCACTGAAGCTTTCTTT.

The sample holds a few counts of this clonotype. The V call is TRBV10-3, the J call TRBJ2-3, with 12 bases aligning to TRBD2. CDR3 size: 16 residues. CDR1 and CDR2 from the germline V gene are ENHRY and SYGVKD. V was clipped by 2 bases and J by 5 bases; unmatched bases: 5. CDR3: CAISEIRLAGVDTQYF. CDR3 DNA sequence: TGTGCCATCAGTGAGATCCGACTAGCGGGAGTAGATACGCAGTATTTT.

This clonotype was detected many times. Germline and junction disagree at one end, which may indicate a read error. This chain uses TRBV7-8 with TRBJ2-1; the D call may be TRBD1 or TRBD2 (5 bases each). Germline-derived CDR1 and CDR2 are SGHVS and FQNEAQ. This CDR3 is 14 amino acids long. The DNA of the CDR3 is TGTGCCACCAACACTGGGGACGGATACAGTGAGCAGTTCTTC. Encoded protein: CATNTGDGYSEQFF.

This clonotype showed up many times. The chain is built from TRBV9 and TRBJ2-5; D possibly corresponds to TRBD1 (6 bases). The CDR3 runs 15 residues. CDR1 SGDLS and CDR2 YYNGEE come from the germline V gene. V was shortened by 3 bases and J by 4 bases, with 16 bases between the two germline ends. DNA of the CDR3: TGTGCCAGCAGCGCTTGGGACACTGGCCCAGAGACCCAGTACTTC. It codes for CASSAWDTGPETQYF. The variable domain in full, with the rest retrieved from reference TRBV9 and TRBJ2-5, is DSGVTQTPKHLITATGQRVTLRCSPRSGDLSVYWYQQSLDQGLQFLIQYYNGEERAKGNILERFSAQQFPDLHSELNLSSLELGDSALYFCASSAWDTGPETQYFGPGTRLLVL.